This TCR beta chain is drawn from a study of blood T cell repertoires in COVID-19. Study background: The study drew acute and convalescent COVID-19 samples from the United States, Italy and Spain.

Authors' data handling: The assay estimated nucleated cells by amplifying reference gene primers. Produced via immunoSEQ multiplex PCR; TCRdb's table is partial and in-frame only. V, J and clone size are taken as reported in that table, and D and trimming were inferred from the DNA itself. The repertoire has fewer than 150,000 clones, around four fifths of them found once; the top ten carry around 8%. Germline V gives CDR1 SGHTA, CDR2 FQGNSA. The CDR3 runs 13 residues. J was trimmed by 5 bases and V by 4 bases; bases with no gene match: 4. The J gene is TRBJ2-5, the V gene TRBV7-2, with 7 positions matching TRBD1. Sequences were obtained from peripheral blood. The receptor comes from a woman between 35 and 50 years old with acute or convalescent COVID-19. The DNA for the CDR3 is TGTGCCAGCAGCTCCGGGACAGTTGAGACCCAGTACTTC. Translated: CASSSGTVETQYF.